These T cell receptor beta chains were read from a single sample in a study of cytomegalovirus exposure and HLA in healthy donors. TCRdb's copy holds only in-frame clones and misses some; the assay was immunoSEQ multiplex PCR. The sample yields approximately 230,000 clones, roughly 84% seen once. The sequencing sample was made of PBMCs. These receptor sequences come from a man younger than 30 in good health and CMV-seropositive. CDR3s include the opening cysteine and the closing phenylalanine or tryptophan. The D gene is left open where the match is weak. Part of the rows lack a size; the others show once, few, many or a class for expanded clones.

v_gene	j_gene	abundance	d_gene	CDR3nt	CDR3aa
TRBV9	TRBJ2-7	NA	TRBD1	TGTGCCAGCAGCAGACACCGGGACAGCGCCTACGAGCAGTACTTC	CASSRHRDSAYEQYF
TRBV30	TRBJ2-1	NA	NA	TGTGCCTGGATCCCCTCGAGCTCCTACAATGAGCAGTTCTTC	CAWIPSSSYNEQFF
TRBV6-6	TRBJ2-3	NA	TRBD2	TGTGCCAGCACCCGACTAGCGGGAGCCGGAACAGATACGCAGTATTTT	CASTRLAGAGTDTQYF
TRBV5-1	TRBJ2-1	NA	TRBD2	TGCGCCAGCAGCTTGGCCAGCGGGAGTAATTGGTTCGATGAGCAGTTCTTC	CASSLASGSNWFDEQFF
TRBV4-2	TRBJ2-1	once	TRBD2	TGTGCCAGCAGCCAGGGACCGGGACTAGCTGCCAATGAGCAGTTCTTC	CASSQGPGLAANEQFF
TRBV5-1	TRBJ2-2	NA	NA	TGCGCCAGCAGCGACGGACTGAACACCGGGGAGCTGTTTTTT	CASSDGLNTGELFF
TRBV6-5	TRBJ2-7	NA	TRBD1	TGTGCCAGCAGTTACTTTGGACCGGGACAGGGGAACGAGCAGTACTTC	CASSYFGPGQGNEQYF
TRBV30	TRBJ2-5	NA	NA	TGTGCCTTCGGGAGTGGAGAGACCCAGTACTTC	CAFGSGETQYF
TRBV6-5	TRBJ1-1	NA	NA	TGTGCCAGCAGTTACTCCGCGGGAAGGGGAGCTTTCTTT	CASSYSAGRGAFF
TRBV28	TRBJ1-2	NA	NA	TGTGCCAGCAGTCCCAACGCGGGGGTCGGCTACACCTTC	CASSPNAGVGYTF
TRBV10-1	TRBJ1-1	NA	NA	TGCGCCAGCAATCGCTCTTCGGCGGTGGGGAATGGATTGGACACTGAAGCTTTCTTT	CASNRSSAVGNGLDTEAFF
TRBV15	TRBJ2-5	few	NA	TGTGCCACCAGCAACCCCAACGGGGAGACCCAGTACTTC	CATSNPNGETQYF
TRBV4-2	TRBJ2-7	NA	TRBD1	TGTGCCAGCAGCCAAGTACACAGGGGCCACGAGCAGTACTTC	CASSQVHRGHEQYF